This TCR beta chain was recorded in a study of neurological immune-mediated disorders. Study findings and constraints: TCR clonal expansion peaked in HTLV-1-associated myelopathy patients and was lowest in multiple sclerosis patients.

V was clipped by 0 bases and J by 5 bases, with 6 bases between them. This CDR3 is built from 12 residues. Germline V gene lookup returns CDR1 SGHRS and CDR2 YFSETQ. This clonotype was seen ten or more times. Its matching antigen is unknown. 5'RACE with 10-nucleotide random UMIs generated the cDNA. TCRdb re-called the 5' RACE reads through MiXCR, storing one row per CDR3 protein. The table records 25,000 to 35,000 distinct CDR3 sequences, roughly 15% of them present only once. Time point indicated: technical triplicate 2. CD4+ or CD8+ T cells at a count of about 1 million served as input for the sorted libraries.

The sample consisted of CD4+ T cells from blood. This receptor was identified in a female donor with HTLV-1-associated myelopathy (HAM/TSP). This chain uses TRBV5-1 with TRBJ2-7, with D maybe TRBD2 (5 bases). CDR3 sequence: CASSLEGDEQYF. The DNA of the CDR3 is TGCGCCAGCAGCTTGGAGGGAGACGAGCAGTACTTC.